A selection of T cell receptor beta chains follows, all from one sample in a study of cytomegalovirus exposure and HLA in healthy donors. Repertoires were generated with immunoSEQ multiplex PCR, while TCRdb's copy carries only in-frame clones and drops some. The sample yields 150,000 to 200,000 clones, over 60% seen once. Sequencing was done on a sample of PBMCs. Receptors were obtained from a male donor in good health and CMV-seronegative. The CDR3 runs from the conserved cysteine through the conserved F or W. The D gene is left open where the match is weak. Only some rows state a clone size, as once, few, many or a class for expanded clones.

V gene,J gene,clone size,D gene,CDR3 protein,CDR3 DNA
TRBV5-1,TRBJ2-7,NA,NA,CASSLGSGGMSYEQYF,TGCGCCAGCAGCTTGGGATCCGGGGGAATGTCCTACGAGCAGTACTTC
TRBV28,TRBJ2-4,NA,NA,CASSPAERLAKNIQYF,TGTGCCAGCAGCCCGGCAGAGCGACTAGCCAAAAACATTCAGTACTTC
TRBV5-1,TRBJ2-7,NA,NA,CASSLTGRGAYEQYF,TGCGCCAGCAGCTTGACGGGAAGAGGAGCCTACGAGCAGTACTTC
TRBV7-8,TRBJ1-2,NA,NA,CASSLAPSYGYTF,TGTGCCAGCAGCTTAGCCCCGTCCTATGGCTACACCTTC
TRBV5-4,TRBJ2-2,NA,TRBD2,CASSLAEREFFGELFF,TGTGCCAGCAGCTTGGCTGAGCGGGAGTTCTTCGGGGAGCTGTTTTTT
TRBV28,TRBJ2-5,NA,NA,CASSLLRTQYF,TGTGCCAGCAGTTTACTCAGGACCCAGTACTTC
TRBV7-6,TRBJ1-6,once,NA,CASSLQGVSYNSPLHF,TGTGCCAGCAGCTTACAGGGTGTCTCCTATAATTCACCCCTCCACTTT
TRBV6-5,TRBJ2-5,NA,TRBD1,CASKATGGIVTQYF,TGTGCCAGCAAAGCGACAGGGGGAATTGTGACCCAGTACTTC
TRBV6-5,TRBJ2-1,NA,TRBD2,CASRGGYNEQFF,TGTGCCAGCCGGGGGGGGTACAATGAGCAGTTCTTC
TRBV12-5,TRBJ1-1,NA,TRBD1,CASGQNPGTGKKNTEAFF,TGTGCTAGTGGTCAAAATCCCGGGACAGGCAAGAAGAACACTGAAGCTTTCTTT
TRBV15,TRBJ1-5,NA,TRBD1,CATRDRGLAGNQPQHF,TGTGCCACCCGGGACAGGGGCTTAGCCGGCAATCAGCCCCAGCATTTT
TRBV2,TRBJ1-5,few,NA,CASPGPRESGNNQPQHF,TGTGCCAGCCCAGGCCCACGGGAAAGTGGGAACAATCAGCCCCAGCATTTT
TRBV19,TRBJ1-1,NA,TRBD1,CASSKDRVNTEAFF,TGTGCCAGTAGTAAAGACAGGGTGAACACTGAAGCTTTCTTT
TRBV5-4,TRBJ2-5,NA,NA,CASSLTAQETQYF,TGTGCCAGCAGCTTGACAGCTCAAGAGACCCAGTACTTC
TRBV6-1,TRBJ2-1,NA,NA,CASSVAGRYNEQFF,TGTGCCAGCAGTGTGGCGGGGAGATACAATGAGCAGTTCTTC
TRBV7-2,TRBJ1-2,NA,NA,CASSLAGGGYGYTF,TGTGCCAGCAGCTTAGCGGGGGGTGGTTATGGCTACACCTTC
TRBV6-1,TRBJ1-5,NA,TRBD1,CASSARDRGNNQPQHF,TGTGCCAGCAGTGCGCGAGACAGGGGCAACAATCAGCCCCAGCATTTT
TRBV5-1,TRBJ2-1,NA,TRBD1,CASSLEGGPYNEQFF,TGCGCCAGCAGCTTGGAAGGGGGCCCCTACAATGAGCAGTTCTTC
TRBV6-6,TRBJ2-7,NA,NA,CASRAGSGYEQYF,TGTGCCAGCAGGGCGGGGTCGGGGTACGAGCAGTACTTC
TRBV16,TRBJ1-4,few,NA,CASSQSQRGSIPNF,TGTGCCAGCAGCCAATCTCAAAGGGGGAGTATTCCGAATTTT
TRBV11-1,TRBJ2-4,NA,NA,CAEPAGAKNIQYF,TGTGCCGAACCGGCAGGAGCCAAAAACATTCAGTACTTC
TRBV18,TRBJ2-3,NA,NA,CASLTGTSTDTQYF,TGTGCCAGCTTAACGGGGACTAGCACAGATACGCAGTATTTT
TRBV5-6,TRBJ1-1,few,NA,CASSLLTGMGTEAFF,TGTGCCAGCAGCCTATTGACAGGCATGGGCACTGAAGCTTTCTTT
TRBV6-5,TRBJ2-3,NA,NA,CASSYSRDSADFLYF,TGTGCCAGCAGTTACTCGAGGGACTCCGCCGATTTTTTGTATTTT
TRBV7-2,TRBJ2-7,NA,NA,CASSLAQLAYEQYF,TGTGCCAGCAGCTTAGCCCAACTAGCCTACGAGCAGTACTTC
TRBV13,TRBJ2-3,NA,TRBD2,CASSRSGGNTDTQYF,TGTGCCAGCAGCCGGAGCGGGGGGAACACAGATACGCAGTATTTT
TRBV19,TRBJ1-5,NA,NA,CASITHGASNQPQHF,TGTGCCAGTATCACCCACGGAGCCAGCAATCAGCCCCAGCATTTT
TRBV5-5,TRBJ1-2,NA,TRBD1,CASTMTGGDYGYTF,TGTGCCAGCACCATGACAGGGGGGGACTATGGCTACACCTTC
TRBV2,TRBJ1-1,few,TRBD1,CASRGQGRNSEAFF,TGTGCCAGCAGAGGACAGGGCCGGAACTCTGAAGCTTTCTTT
TRBV7-2,TRBJ2-1,NA,TRBD2,CASSQTSPYNEQFF,TGTGCCAGCAGCCAGACTAGCCCCTACAATGAGCAGTTCTTC
TRBV29-1,TRBJ1-4,NA,NA,CSVTGDATNEKLFF,TGCAGCGTTACGGGGGACGCAACTAATGAAAAACTGTTTTTT
TRBV19,TRBJ2-7,NA,TRBD1,CASSTGQDNYDEQYF,TGTGCCAGTAGTACCGGACAGGATAATTACGACGAGCAGTACTTC
TRBV9,TRBJ2-3,few,TRBD2,CASSVVGTSRPDTQYF,TGTGCCAGCAGCGTAGTTGGGACTAGTAGACCAGATACGCAGTATTTT
TRBV5-4,TRBJ2-1,NA,TRBD2,CASSDLSGSSNEQFF,TGTGCCAGCAGCGACCTTAGCGGGAGTAGCAATGAGCAGTTCTTC
TRBV6-4,TRBJ2-3,NA,TRBD2,CASTRGGIPDGWDTQYF,TGTGCCAGCACCCGGGGGGGGATCCCGGACGGTTGGGATACGCAGTATTTT
TRBV30,TRBJ2-2,NA,NA,CAWSRQGLDTGELFF,TGTGCCTGGAGTAGGCAGGGCTTAGACACCGGGGAGCTGTTTTTT
TRBV5-1,TRBJ1-6,NA,TRBD1,CASTLRGTAYNSPLHF,TGCGCCAGCACCCTTCGTGGGACAGCCTATAATTCACCCCTCCACTTT
TRBV29-1,TRBJ2-7,NA,NA,CSVQDYEQYF,TGCAGCGTGCAGGACTACGAGCAGTACTTC
TRBV29-1,TRBJ2-7,NA,NA,CSVRTGWDSYEQYF,TGCAGCGTTCGGACAGGATGGGACTCGTACGAGCAGTACTTC
TRBV28,TRBJ2-7,NA,TRBD2,CASTLREGEQYF,TGTGCCAGCACCCTAAGGGAGGGCGAGCAGTACTTC
TRBV14,TRBJ2-5,NA,NA,CASSQTSQETQYF,TGTGCCAGCAGCCAAACTAGTCAAGAGACCCAGTACTTC
TRBV5-1,TRBJ1-3,NA,NA,CASSFDAGGNTIYF,TGCGCCAGCAGCTTCGATGCGGGGGGAAACACCATATATTTT
TRBV4-3,TRBJ2-1,NA,TRBD2,CASSQDISGLGGDNEQFF,TGCGCCAGCAGCCAAGATATTTCCGGACTAGGTGGTGACAATGAGCAGTTCTTC